A single sample is the source of the 26 T cell receptor beta chains below, sequenced in a study of T cells in women clearing cervical HPV infection. Clones were read by immunoSEQ multiplex PCR, and TCRdb kept only the in-frame ones, dropping some. The listing contains 20,000 to 25,000 clones. Material for sequencing was blood buffy coat. The receptors come from a woman between 18 and 70 years old with a cervical HPV16 infection that either progressed to CIN3+ or cleared (not recorded which).

As for this clone: The read is 3 residues too short to cover the CDR3 end, so that end is filled in from the germline J gene. V is TRBV5-1 and J is TRBJ1-1, with D possibly matching TRBD1 (5 bases). The CDR3 length is 14 residues. Germline assignment: CDR1 SGHRS and CDR2 YFSETQ. The covered CDR3 bases are TGCGCCAGCAGCTTGGCTCAGGGATCCTCCAAA. Protein sequence: CASSLAQGSSK. The whole CDR3 protein is CASSLAQGSSKAFF.

On this clone: The read falls 3 residues short of the CDR3 end, and the missing part is taken from the germline J gene. This sequence joins TRBV30 and TRBJ1-2; D is unclear. The germline CDR1 and CDR2 sequences are GTSNPN and SVGIG (reference sequence). V was shortened by 3 bases and J by 2 bases, with 16 bases between the two germline ends. The CDR3 runs to 15 residues. The sequenced part of the CDR3 DNA is TGTGCCTGGAGCCGGGGAGTGAGACCAAACTATGGC. Its protein product is CAWSRGVRPNYG. The whole CDR3 sequence is CAWSRGVRPNYGYTF.

As concerns this clone: The CDR3 goes on 3 residues after the read ends, and that part is filled in from the germline J gene. The V gene is TRBV20-1, the J gene TRBJ2-1; the match to TRBD2 covers 11 bases. Germline trimming cut 4 bases from V and 4 bases from J; bases unmatched to any gene: 3. CDR3 length: 14 amino acids. Germline CDR1 reads DFQATT; CDR2 reads SNEGSKA (reference sequence). CDR3 region: CSATWTSGYNEQFF. The sequenced CDR3 bases are TGCAGTGCTACGTGGACTAGCGGGTACAATGAG.

Notes on this clone: Mismatch with germline at one junction end may stem from a read error. Read sequence stops 3 residues before the CDR3 end, and the germline J gene provides the missing end. The chain couples TRBV19 to TRBJ1-5; D is possibly TRBD1 (5 bases). CDR3 length: 14 residues. CDR1 LNHDA and CDR2 SQIVND come from the germline V gene (reference sequence). CDR3 DNA, as far as it was read: TGTGCCAGTGGTATAGGGGCAGGCAATCAGCCC. This sequence encodes CASGIGAGNQP. The entire CDR3 protein reads CASGIGAGNQPQHF.

Concerning this clone: Read coverage stops 3 residues before the CDR3 terminus; the germline J gene supplies the remainder. This chain connects TRBV7-8 to TRBJ2-6; TRBD1 might be the D (6 bases). V lost 5 bases, J lost 3 bases, and 11 bases lay in between. The CDR3 runs 15 residues. In germline, CDR1 is SGHVS, CDR2 FQNEAQ. CDR3 residues: CASSPQGVGANVLTF. The sequenced part of the CDR3 DNA is TGTGCCAGCAGCCCACAGGGCGTTGGGGCCAACGTC. Full variable domain (missing parts from reference TRBV7-8 and TRBJ2-6): GAGVSQSPRYKVAKRGQDVALRCDPISGHVSLFWYQQALGQGPEFLTYFQNEAQLDKSGLPSDRFFAERPEGSVSTLKIQRTQQEDSAVYLCASSPQGVGANVLTFGAGSRLTVL.

Regarding this clone: Coverage ceases 3 residues before the CDR3 finishes, and the germline J gene fills in the end. V gene TRBV19 combines with J gene TRBJ2-5; 11 bases map to TRBD2. This CDR3 is built from 15 residues. CDR1 is LNHDA and CDR2 is SQIVND in the germline V gene (reference sequence). J lost 4 bases, V lost 3 bases, and 4 bases had no gene match. Incomplete CDR3 DNA: TGTGCCAGTAGTATCTTAGCGGGAGGGGGAGAGACC. Translating it yields CASSILAGGGET. The entire CDR3 sequence reads CASSILAGGGETQYF.

Regarding this clone: Read coverage stops 3 residues before the CDR3 terminus; the germline J gene supplies the remainder. V is TRBV12-3 or TRBV12-4 and J is TRBJ1-4, with 9 positions matching TRBD1. This CDR3 has 13 residues. J was trimmed by 4 bases and V by 6 bases; bases with no gene match: 0. This CDR3 is CASRTGGNEKLFF. Partial CDR3 DNA: TGTGCCAGCAGGACAGGGGGTAATGAAAAA.

Of note for this clone: The CDR3 end lies 3 residues beyond the end of the read and is filled in from the germline J gene. V usage is TRBV6-2 or TRBV6-3 and J usage is TRBJ2-1; 7 nucleotides agree with TRBD2. Germline assignment: CDR1 MNHEY and CDR2 SVGEGT. Germline trimming cut 5 bases from V and 0 bases from J; bases unmatched to any gene: 4. CDR3 length equals 15 residues. The part of the CDR3 DNA that was read is TGTGCCAGCAGTGAGCGGGATAGCTCCTACAATGAG. Its translation is CASSERDSSYNE. The full CDR3 sequence reads CASSERDSSYNEQFF.

For this clone: Read coverage stops 3 residues before the CDR3 terminus; the germline J gene supplies the remainder. The genes are TRBV19 and TRBJ1-4, with a tentative D call TRBD1 (6 bases). The germline gives CDR1 LNHDA, CDR2 SQIVND (reference sequence). This CDR3 is built from 16 residues. The V end lost 4 bases, the J end lost 1 base, and 13 bases lay between the germline ends. CDR3 DNA, as far as it was read: TGTGCCAGTAGTACCCAGGGGTCCGGAACTAATGAAAAA. As protein: CASSTQGSGTNEK. The full CDR3 protein reads CASSTQGSGTNEKLFF. Full variable domain (remainder filled in from reference TRBV19 and TRBJ1-4): DGGITQSPKYLFRKEGQNVTLSCEQNLNHDAMYWYRQDPGQGLRLIYYSQIVNDFQKGDIAEGYSVSREKKESFPLTVTSAQKNPTAFYLCASSTQGSGTNEKLFFGSGTQLSVL.

Note on this clone: Read sequence stops 3 residues before the CDR3 end, and the germline J gene provides the missing end. V usage is TRBV5-1 and J usage is TRBJ2-7; D gene unclear. The germline gives CDR1 SGHRS, CDR2 YFSETQ. V lost 0 bases and J 2 bases, leaving 6 bases between the germline ends. The CDR3 has 13 amino acids. The CDR3 spells CASSLDSPYEQYF. Partial CDR3 DNA: TGCGCCAGCAGCTTGGACAGTCCCTACGAG.

The CDR3 DNA, read in part, is TGCAGTGCTGTAAGACAGGGGGCACGGAATGAG. It translates to CSAVRQGARNE. In full, the CDR3 reads CSAVRQGARNEQFF. The V gene is TRBV20-1, the J gene TRBJ2-1; 10 bases match TRBD1. With the read ending 3 residues before the CDR3 end, the germline J gene is used to fill in that end. Trimming removed 5 bases from V and 7 bases from J; junction bases left unmatched: 8. The CDR3 is 14 amino acids. CDR1 and CDR2 from the germline V gene are DFQATT and SNEGSKA (reference sequence).

Concerning this clone itself: The CDR3 end lies 3 residues beyond the end of the read and is filled in from the germline J gene. The chain is built from TRBV10-2 and TRBJ1-4, with D possibly matching TRBD1 (6 bases). V was clipped by 3 bases and J by 0 bases, with 11 bases between them. Germline CDR1 WSHSY, CDR2 SAAADI. The CDR3 spans 16 residues. The CDR3 sequence: CASSDIQGATNEKLFF. CDR3 bases read: TGCGCCAGCAGTGACATACAGGGAGCAACTAATGAAAAA.

As to this clone: The sequenced fragment ends 3 residues before the CDR3 boundary, so the rest is inferred from the germline J gene. V gene TRBV5-4 combines with J gene TRBJ2-7, with 9 bases that match TRBD2. Germline values: CDR1 SGHNT, CDR2 YYREEE (reference sequence). The CDR3 has 14 amino acids. With V trimmed by 2 bases and J by 6 bases, 6 bases remained unmatched. This CDR3 reads CASSFLAGSGEQYF. CDR3 DNA (partial): TGTGCCAGCAGCTTCCTAGCGGGATCCGGCGAG.

Comment on this clone: The read halts 3 residues ahead of the CDR3 end, with the missing end drawn from the germline J gene. The rearrangement links TRBV2 to TRBJ2-7; the match to TRBD1 covers 8 bases. The V and J ends lost 7 bases and 3 bases, in that order; junction bases with no gene match: 14. CDR3 length: 16 residues. Germline CDR1 and CDR2: SNHLY and FYNNEI. The sequenced part of the CDR3 DNA is TGTGCCAGCAAACAACTCCTAGGACAGGGAAACTACGAG. Protein: CASKQLLGQGNYE. The complete CDR3 sequence is CASKQLLGQGNYEQYF.

For this clone: With the read ending 3 residues before the CDR3 end, the germline J gene is used to fill in that end. The chain recombines TRBV7-2 with TRBJ2-7; D not resolved. V was shortened by 1 base and J by 1 base, with 5 bases between the two germline ends. CDR1 is SGHTA and CDR2 is FQGNSA in the germline V gene. This CDR3 has 13 amino acids. The covered CDR3 bases are TGTGCCAGCAGCTTAGTCAGTTCCTACGAG. It is translated as CASSLVSSYE. The complete CDR3 protein is CASSLVSSYEQYF.

Comments on this clone: With the read ending 3 residues before the CDR3 end, the germline J gene is used to fill in that end. The V gene is TRBV19, the J gene TRBJ2-2, with 8 bases aligning to TRBD2. This CDR3 has 16 residues. CDR1 is LNHDA and CDR2 is SQIVND in the germline V gene (reference sequence). The V gene end was trimmed by 5 bases and the J gene end by 2 bases; junction bases not matched to a gene: 7. CDR3 DNA, as far as it was read: TGTGCCAGTAGTTCCGGACTAGCAGTTAACACCGGGGAG. Protein: CASSSGLAVNTGE. The whole CDR3 protein is CASSSGLAVNTGELFF. Drawing the rest from reference TRBV19 and TRBJ2-2, the complete variable domain is DGGITQSPKYLFRKEGQNVTLSCEQNLNHDAMYWYRQDPGQGLRLIYYSQIVNDFQKGDIAEGYSVSREKKESFPLTVTSAQKNPTAFYLCASSSGLAVNTGELFFGEGSRLTVL.

A note on this clone: The read terminates 3 residues before the CDR3 end, so the remaining end is supplied by the germline J gene. J is TRBJ2-7 and V is TRBV20-1; 8 bases align to TRBD1. V was clipped by 5 bases and J by 2 bases; unmatched bases: 5. Germline-derived CDR1 and CDR2 are DFQATT and SNEGSKA (reference sequence). This CDR3 has 13 amino acids. The chain's CDR3 is CSASMDRAYEQYF. CDR3 DNA (partial): TGCAGTGCTTCTATGGACAGGGCCTACGAG.

Comment on this clone: The read ends 3 residues shy of where the CDR3 ends; the end is completed using the germline J gene. The chain carries TRBV18 and TRBJ1-1; no reliable D call. V was cut by 3 bases and J by 1 base, with 6 bases left in between. The CDR3 totals 13 residues. Per the germline V gene, CDR1 is KGHSH and CDR2 is LQKENI. Incomplete CDR3 DNA: TGTGCCAGCTCACCTCAGAGGAACACTGAA. The encoded protein is CASSPQRNTE. Given in full, the CDR3 is CASSPQRNTEAFF.

Remarks on this clone: The read comes to an end 3 residues before the CDR3 does, leaving the germline J gene to fill in the end. This chain joins TRBV7-9 and TRBJ1-1, with D perhaps matching TRBD1 (5 bases). CDR3 length: 15 residues. In germline, CDR1 is SEHNR, CDR2 FQNEAQ (reference sequence). CDR3 DNA (partial): TGTGCCAGCAGCGCTTCCGGGACTAGCGCAGAGACA. Residues: CASSASGTSAET. The whole CDR3 region reads CASSASGTSAETAFF.

About this clone: From the germline J gene comes the end of the CDR3, since the read stops 3 residues before it. This chain links TRBV6-1 with TRBJ2-2, with D unresolved. V was trimmed by 0 bases and J by 1 base, leaving 3 bases between them. Germline lookup yields CDR1 MNHNS and CDR2 SASEGT. The CDR3 is made up of 14 amino acids. CDR3 in amino acids: CASSEALNTGELFF. Incomplete CDR3 DNA: TGTGCCAGCAGTGAAGCTCTGAACACCGGGGAG.

Comment on this clone: The CDR3 end lies 3 residues beyond the end of the read and is filled in from the germline J gene. The chain combines TRBV14 with TRBJ2-3; 8 bases are shared with TRBD2. Germline CDR1 reads SGHDN; CDR2 reads FVKESK. The CDR3 loop spans 15 amino acids. This CDR3 is CASSPRSGRQETQYF. CDR3 DNA, as far as it was read: TGTGCCAGCAGCCCCCGAAGCGGGAGACAAGAGACG.

With respect to this clone: Read coverage stops 3 residues before the CDR3 terminus; the germline J gene supplies the remainder. The rearrangement uses TRBV7-9 and TRBJ2-4; 7 bases fit TRBD1. CDR1 and CDR2 (germline): SEHNR, FQNEAQ (reference sequence). This CDR3 is 14 amino acids long. The CDR3 bases that were read are TGTGCCAGCAGCTCTTACAGGGGTTTCGATGGT. Its protein product is CASSSYRGFDG. The entire CDR3 sequence reads CASSSYRGFDGQYF.

On this clone itself: Coverage ceases 3 residues before the CDR3 finishes, and the germline J gene fills in the end. The chain has TRBV19 and TRBJ2-5, with unresolved D. Germline V CDR1 and CDR2: LNHDA, SQIVND (reference sequence). Deletions cut 8 bases from V and 5 bases from J, with 15 bases between. CDR3 size: 13 residues. The sequenced part of the CDR3 DNA is TGTGCCAGTTCCTACGGTTTCGGGGAGACC. Protein: CASSYGFGET. The full CDR3 reads CASSYGFGETQYF.

On this clone: The read ends 3 residues shy of where the CDR3 ends; the end is completed using the germline J gene. The chain has TRBV2 and TRBJ1-1; TRBD1 might be the D (5 bases). Germline V gene data show CDR1 as SNHLY and CDR2 as FYNNEI. The CDR3 length is 13 residues. V was clipped by 6 bases and J by 0 bases, with 8 bases between them. The CDR3 region is CASRTEMNTEAFF. CDR3 bases read: TGTGCCAGCAGGACAGAGATGAACACTGAA.

Comments on this clone: The read is 3 residues too short to cover the CDR3 end, so that end is filled in from the germline J gene. This chain joins TRBV18 and TRBJ2-5; D is undetermined. This CDR3 comprises 13 residues. Trimming removed 4 bases at V and 5 bases at J, with 11 bases between. The V gene's germline CDR1 is KGHSH and CDR2 LQKENI. The part of the CDR3 DNA that was read is TGTGCCAGCTCACGTCTGAGGCTGGAGACC. As protein: CASSRLRLET. The full CDR3 is CASSRLRLETQYF. Drawing the rest from reference TRBV18 and TRBJ2-5, the complete variable domain is NAGVMQNPRHLVRRRGQEARLRCSPMKGHSHVYWYRQLPEEGLKFMVYLQKENIIDESGMPKERFSAEFPKEGPSILRIQQVVRGDSAAYFCASSRLRLETQYFGPGTRLLVL.

Comment on this clone: The CDR3 is cut off 3 residues early in the read; its end comes from the germline J gene. This chain uses TRBV4-2 with TRBJ2-3, with 10 positions matching TRBD2. The J segment lost 7 bases and the V segment lost 0 bases, leaving 10 bases of the junction unmatched. Germline lookup yields CDR1 LGHNA and CDR2 YNFKEQ. The CDR3 extends over 17 amino acids. The CDR3 bases that were read are TGTGCCAGCAGCCAAGATTGGCCTAGCGGGAGTGTGTATACG. It encodes CASSQDWPSGSVYT. The full CDR3 protein reads CASSQDWPSGSVYTQYF.